Presented here are 18 T cell receptor beta chains from one specimen sequenced in a study of T cells in Graves' hyperthyroidism and ophthalmopathy. What was amplified from RNA transcripts were TCR beta CDR3 regions. Carried out on the TCR CDR3, a first-round RT-PCR used the HTBI primer set. A single record per CDR3 protein comes from TCRdb applying MiXCR to the multiplex PCR reads. The table includes around 440,000 distinct CDR3 sequences, approximately 15% detected once. Sample: blood. The source of these receptors is a woman younger than 30 with Graves' hyperthyroidism.

Many counts were recorded for this clonotype. The rearrangement joins TRBV20-1 to TRBJ2-1; 7 bases fit TRBD1. V lost 8 bases to trimming and J lost 1 base; unmatched junction nucleotides: 8. The CDR3 has 14 amino acids. Germline V lookup: CDR1 DFQATT, CDR2 SNEGSKA (reference sequence). The CDR3: CSPKGGGSYNEQFF. The CDR3 DNA sequence: TGCAGTCCAAAAGGGGGCGGGTCCTACAATGAGCAGTTCTTC.

The rearrangement links TRBV11-2 to TRBJ2-1, with D unresolved. Per germline, CDR1 SGHAT and CDR2 FQNNGV. Trimming took 0 bases from V and 8 from J, leaving 11 bases between them. The length of the CDR3 is 14 residues. The CDR3 nucleotides read TGTGCCAGCAGCTTAGAGGTCCTGGCGGATGAGCAGTTCTTC. Translating it yields CASSLEVLADEQFF. Full variable domain (rest looked up from reference TRBV11-2 and TRBJ2-1): EAGVAQSPRYKIIEKRQSVAFWCNPISGHATLYWYQQILGQGPKLLIQFQNNGVVDDSQLPKDRFSAERLKGVDSTLKIQPAKLEDSAVYLCASSLEVLADEQFFGPGTRLTVL.

This clonotype was counted only a few times. CDR3 in amino acids: CASSITPTGNYGYTF. The CDR3 coding sequence is TGTGCCAGTAGTATAACGCCGACAGGCAACTATGGCTACACCTTC. V usage is TRBV19 and J usage is TRBJ1-2, with D possibly being TRBD1 (6 bases). V lost 2 bases, J lost 2 bases, and 12 bases lay in between. The CDR3 is made up of 15 amino acids. Germline V gene data show CDR1 as LNHDA and CDR2 as SQIVND (reference sequence).

This clonotype appeared many times. The chain couples TRBV27 to TRBJ2-7; TRBD1 aligns across 8 bases. CDR3 size: 17 residues. From germline, CDR1 is MNHEY and CDR2 SMNVEV (reference sequence). J lost 3 bases, V lost 5 bases, and 15 bases had no gene match. The CDR3, as DNA: TGTGCCAGCAGTACGGACAGGGATAGACCTCTACTCTACGAGCAGTACTTC. This codes for CASSTDRDRPLLYEQYF.

There are many counts of this clonotype. The J gene is TRBJ1-2, the V gene TRBV3-1; 7 bases agree with TRBD1. The V and J ends lost 1 base and 5 bases, in that order; junction bases with no gene match: 10. CDR1 and CDR2 (germline): LGHDT, YNNKEL (reference sequence). The CDR3 consists of 16 residues. The CDR3, as DNA: TGTGCCAGCAGCCAAGGGACGGCAGGGGGTCGATATGGCTACACCTTC. Its protein product is CASSQGTAGGRYGYTF. Full variable domain (outside the CDR3, taken from reference TRBV3-1 and TRBJ1-2): DTAVSQTPKYLVTQMGNDKSIKCEQNLGHDTMYWYKQDSKKFLKIMFSYNNKELIINETVPNRFSPKSPDKAHLNLHINSLELGDSAVYFCASSQGTAGGRYGYTFGSGTRLTVV.

This clonotype was picked up many times. The chain recombines TRBV5-6 with TRBJ2-7, with D possibly being TRBD1 (6 bases). V was trimmed by 7 bases and J by 7 bases, leaving 18 bases between them. Looked up from germline, CDR1 is SGHDT and CDR2 is YYEEEE. The CDR3 has 13 residues. This CDR3 is CASHDPGTWEQYF. The DNA for the CDR3 is TGTGCCAGCCACGACCCTGGGACATGGGAGCAGTACTTC.

Ten or more counts support this clonotype. The chain combines TRBV12-3 or TRBV12-4 with TRBJ2-1; D possibly corresponds to TRBD1 (8 bases). This CDR3 comprises 13 residues. V lost 6 bases and J lost 10, with 16 bases in between. This chain's CDR3 is CASSLTGGAEQFF. The DNA of the CDR3 is TGTGCCAGCAGCCTTACAGGGGGGGCGGAGCAGTTCTTC.

This clonotype came up many times. The CDR3 protein is CASNLGRSTDTQYF. CDR3 sequence (DNA): TGTGCCAGTAATCTGGGAAGGAGCACAGATACGCAGTATTTT. The chain combines TRBV3-1 with TRBJ2-3; D remains unclear. Germline loops: CDR1 LGHDT, CDR2 YNNKEL (reference sequence). The CDR3 covers 14 residues. Deletions cut 9 bases from V and 0 bases from J, with 13 bases between.

V gene TRBV27 combines with J gene TRBJ2-2; D perhaps matches TRBD1 (6 bases). The CDR3 covers 16 residues. The germline V gene encodes CDR1 MNHEY and CDR2 SMNVEV (reference sequence). The V end lost 2 bases, the J end lost 5 bases, and 15 bases lay between the germline ends. This chain's CDR3 is CASSLAGDDPTGELFF. The CDR3 DNA is TGTGCCAGCAGTTTAGCAGGGGACGATCCAACCGGGGAGCTGTTTTTT.

Ten or more counts support this clonotype. The rearrangement links TRBV27 to TRBJ2-5, with D tentatively TRBD1 or TRBD2 (5 bases each). Germline V lookup: CDR1 MNHEY, CDR2 SMNVEV (reference sequence). The V gene lost 6 bases and the J gene lost 5 bases, with 19 bases spanning the gap. CDR3 size: 15 residues. The CDR3 is CASSLGVSPGETQYF. CDR3 in DNA: TGTGCCAGCAGCCTGGGGGTTAGTCCGGGGGAGACCCAGTACTTC.

This clonotype was recorded at least ten times. V and J are TRBV11-1 and TRBJ2-5, with D perhaps being TRBD1 or TRBD2 (5 bases each). CDR1 and CDR2 (germline): SGHAT, FQDESV (reference sequence). The CDR3 spans 13 residues. Trimming took off 6 bases at V and 4 bases at J, with 12 bases between the two ends. DNA for the CDR3: TGTGCCAGCAGAAGGGACGGCGGAGAGACCCAGTACTTC. Translating gives CASRRDGGETQYF. The entire variable domain, with the rest obtained from reference TRBV11-1 and TRBJ2-5, is as follows: EAEVAQSPRYKITEKSQAVAFWCDPISGHATLYWYRQILGQGPELLVQFQDESVVDDSQLPKDRFSAERLKGVDSTLKIQPAELGDSAMYLCASRRDGGETQYFGPGTRLLVL.

This clonotype was seen only a few times. The rearrangement joins TRBV6-1 to TRBJ2-3; a weak D match, TRBD2 (6 bases). Germline values: CDR1 MNHNS, CDR2 SASEGT. Trimming left V 5 bases short and J 1 base short, with 16 bases between. The CDR3 totals 16 residues. CDR3 protein: CASSSGRDWGTDTQYF. In DNA form, the CDR3 reads TGTGCCAGCAGTTCCGGCCGGGACTGGGGCACAGATACGCAGTATTTT.

Many counts were recorded for this clonotype. The chain has TRBV5-1 and TRBJ1-2, with 7 bases aligning to TRBD1. Germline V gives CDR1 SGHRS, CDR2 YFSETQ. The J segment lost 8 bases and the V segment lost 7 bases, leaving 17 bases of the junction unmatched. This CDR3 comprises 15 residues. CDR3 DNA: TGCGCCAGCCGTCTCCCCCTTCGAGGGGGCTGGGGCTACACCTTC. Protein product: CASRLPLRGGWGYTF. Using reference TRBV5-1 and TRBJ1-2 for the parts outside the CDR3, the full variable domain is KAGVTQTPRYLIKTRGQQVTLSCSPISGHRSVSWYQQTPGQGLQFLFEYFSETQRNKGNFPGRFSGRQFSNSRSEMNVSTLELGDSALYLCASRLPLRGGWGYTFGSGTRLTVV.

This clonotype was counted ten times or more. The germline gene is not matched at one end of the junction; a read error may be the cause. This rearrangement joins TRBV29-1 to TRBJ2-3, with D unresolved. The germline V gene encodes CDR1 SQVTM and CDR2 ANQGSEA. CDR3 length equals 12 residues. The CDR3 DNA reads as TGCAGCGCTGAAGACCACACAGATACGCAGTATTTT. Protein product: CSAEDHTDTQYF.

This clonotype was seen repeatedly, ten times or more. The CDR3 DNA reads as TGTGCCAGCAGCTTAAGTGGCTATTCGTCCTACGAGCAGTACTTC. Translating gives CASSLSGYSSYEQYF. The chain combines TRBV7-3 with TRBJ2-7; D is unresolved. The germline V and J ends were trimmed by 1 base and 1 base, with 11 bases remaining between them. CDR1 is SGHTA, CDR2 FQGTGA, per germline. The length of the CDR3 is 15 residues.

This clonotype has at least ten counts. This chain connects TRBV24-1 to TRBJ1-2; D unclear. CDR1 and CDR2 (germline): KGHDR, SFDVKD. The CDR3 extends over 14 amino acids. V gave up 4 bases and J gave up 4 bases, with 12 bases separating them. The CDR3 reads CATSEPGRGYGYTF. DNA for the CDR3: TGTGCCACCAGTGAACCCGGGAGAGGCTATGGCTACACCTTC.

This clonotype was picked up many times. The V gene is TRBV20-1, the J gene TRBJ2-3; 8 bases align to TRBD1. The V gene end was trimmed by 3 bases and the J gene end by 1 base; junction bases not matched to a gene: 6. The CDR3 has 15 amino acids. Germline CDR1 is DFQATT and CDR2 is SNEGSKA (reference sequence). The CDR3 loop reads CSARDPGQGTDTQYF. CDR3 in DNA: TGCAGTGCTAGGGATCCGGGACAGGGCACAGATACGCAGTATTTT.

This clonotype was seen ten or more times. The rearrangement links TRBV6-1 to TRBJ1-1, with D uncertain. V was shortened by 5 bases and J by 1 base, with 5 bases between the two germline ends. The CDR3 totals 12 residues. Germline-derived CDR1 and CDR2 are MNHNS and SASEGT. Written as DNA, the CDR3 is TGTGCCAGCAGTCGCCAGAACACTGAAGCTTTCTTT. It codes for CASSRQNTEAFF.